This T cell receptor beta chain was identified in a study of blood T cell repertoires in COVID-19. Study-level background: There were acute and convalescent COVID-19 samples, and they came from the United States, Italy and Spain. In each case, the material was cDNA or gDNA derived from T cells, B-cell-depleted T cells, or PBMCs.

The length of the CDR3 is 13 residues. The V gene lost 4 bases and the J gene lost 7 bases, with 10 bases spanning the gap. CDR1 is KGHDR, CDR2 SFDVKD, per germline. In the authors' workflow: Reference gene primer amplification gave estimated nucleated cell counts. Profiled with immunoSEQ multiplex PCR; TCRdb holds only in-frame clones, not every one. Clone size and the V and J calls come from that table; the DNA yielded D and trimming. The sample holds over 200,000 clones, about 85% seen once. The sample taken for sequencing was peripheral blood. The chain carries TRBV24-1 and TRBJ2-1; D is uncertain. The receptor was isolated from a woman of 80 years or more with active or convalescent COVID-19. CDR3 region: CATSDPIGNEQFF. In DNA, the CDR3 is TGTGCCACCAGTGACCCCATCGGGAATGAGCAGTTCTTC.